The 25 T cell receptor beta chains below come from one sample, sequenced in a study of cytomegalovirus exposure and HLA in healthy donors. 13 Jbeta primers and 60 Vbeta primers were used for the PCR. Sequencing used immunoSEQ multiplex PCR; TCRdb keeps in-frame clones, though not all of them. The profile covers approximately 100,000 clones, with approximately 80% appearing a single time and roughly 3.6% taken by the ten largest. Specimen: PBMCs. These receptors originate from a man in his 60s in good health and CMV-seronegative.

The V gene is TRBV5-4, the J gene TRBJ2-5; 9 bases line up with TRBD1. The CDR3 totals 14 residues. Per germline, CDR1 SGHNT and CDR2 YYREEE (reference sequence). The V gene end was trimmed by 3 bases and the J gene end by 3 bases; junction bases not matched to a gene: 3. This CDR3 reads CASSSGDREETQYF. In DNA, the CDR3 is TGTGCCAGCAGCTCAGGGGACAGGGAAGAGACCCAGTACTTC.

The rearrangement joins TRBV5-1 to TRBJ2-7; D perhaps matches TRBD1 (6 bases). Germline CDR1 and CDR2: SGHRS and YFSETQ. The V and J ends lost 4 bases and 3 bases respectively, with 11 bases between them. The CDR3 has 13 amino acids. The CDR3 DNA reads TGCGCCAGCAGCGAGGACAGCTACTACGAGCAGTACTTC. Translation: CASSEDSYYEQYF. Filled out from reference TRBV5-1 and TRBJ2-7, the complete variable domain reads KAGVTQTPRYLIKTRGQQVTLSCSPISGHRSVSWYQQTPGQGLQFLFEYFSETQRNKGNFPGRFSGRQFSNSRSEMNVSTLELGDSALYLCASSEDSYYEQYFGPGTRLTVT.

The CDR3 loop is CASGGQTSGTYEQYF. The DNA for the CDR3 is TGTGCCAGCGGAGGACAGACTAGCGGTACCTACGAGCAGTACTTC. The V call is TRBV6-8, the J call TRBJ2-5; 9 nucleotides match TRBD2. Near its end, the DNA agrees better with TRBJ2-7, so the J call may be wrong. Looked up from germline, CDR1 is MNHGY and CDR2 is SAAAGT. The CDR3 totals 15 residues.

V usage is TRBV6-6 and J usage is TRBJ2-2; 10 bases fit TRBD1. Trimming cost V 8 bases and J 3 bases; bases outside gene matches: 6. The CDR3 has 15 residues. CDR1 is MNHNY, CDR2 SVGAGI, per germline (reference sequence). CDR3 nucleotides: TGTGCCAGCCTAGGGACAGGGGTCGACACCGGGGAGCTGTTTTTT. This translates into CASLGTGVDTGELFF.

This clone was observed a single time. The chain recombines TRBV7-7 with TRBJ1-4; D gene uncertain. Trimming cost V 3 bases and J 5 bases, with 7 bases left between them. Germline V gene sequence: CDR1 SSHAT, CDR2 FNYEAQ (reference sequence). The CDR3 runs to 13 residues. This chain's CDR3 is CASSFSQNEKLFF. The CDR3 DNA follows: TGTGCCAGCAGCTTCTCACAGAATGAAAAACTGTTTTTT. Complete variable domain (other parts from reference TRBV7-7 and TRBJ1-4): GAGVSQSPRYKVTKRGQDVTLRCDPISSHATLYWYQQALGQGPEFLTYFNYEAQPDKSGLPSDRFSAERPEGSISTLTIQRTEQRDSAMYRCASSFSQNEKLFFGSGTQLSVL.

CDR3 bases: TGTGCCACCAGCGGCTCTTTATACAATGAGCAGTTCTTC. Translating gives CATSGSLYNEQFF. This chain joins TRBV15 and TRBJ2-1; D not certain. This CDR3 region has 13 residues. Looked up from germline, CDR1 is LNHNV and CDR2 is YYDKDF (reference sequence). Trimming removed 5 bases from V and 4 bases from J, with 9 bases in between. Drawing the rest from reference TRBV15 and TRBJ2-1, the complete variable domain is DAMVIQNPRYQVTQFGKPVTLSCSQTLNHNVMYWYQQKSSQAPKLLFHYYDKDFNNEADTPDNFQSRRPNTSFCFLDIRSPGLGDTAMYLCATSGSLYNEQFFGPGTRLTVL.

CDR3 protein: CASSSGTGSSLAKNIQYF. CDR3 DNA: TGTGCCAGCAGCTCAGGGACAGGTTCGTCCCTAGCCAAAAACATTCAGTACTTC. The chain links TRBV5-4 to TRBJ2-4; 8 bases map to TRBD1. The CDR3 has 18 residues. With 3 bases clipped from V and 0 bases from J, the junction kept 11 bases outside the gene matches. Germline lookup yields CDR1 SGHNT and CDR2 YYREEE (reference sequence).

This clone has only one observation. J is TRBJ2-5 and V is TRBV4-3; 9 nucleotides match TRBD1. Germline assignment: CDR1 LGHNA and CDR2 YSLEER. V gave up 0 bases and J gave up 7 bases; unmatched junction bases: 9. The CDR3 contains 16 residues. The CDR3 nucleotides read TGCGCCAGCAGCCAAGACAAGGGACAGGGAGGGGGGACCCAGTACTTC. Protein sequence: CASSQDKGQGGGTQYF.

The CDR3 loop is CASSSSVNTEAFF. CDR3 nucleotides: TGTGCCAGCAGCTCTTCAGTGAACACTGAAGCTTTCTTT. This rearrangement joins TRBV7-3 to TRBJ1-1, with D hard to call. V lost 4 bases and J 0 bases, leaving 6 bases between the germline ends. CDR3 length: 13 amino acids. Germline V CDR1 and CDR2: SGHTA, FQGTGA.

The gene calls are TRBV4-1 and TRBJ1-1, with D unresolved. Trimming removed 2 bases at V and 3 bases at J, with 10 bases between. The CDR3 is 14 amino acids. Germline V gene data show CDR1 as MGHRA and CDR2 as YSYEKL. This chain's CDR3 is CASSQPRRYTEAFF. Written as DNA, the CDR3 is TGCGCCAGCAGCCAACCGAGGAGGTACACTGAAGCTTTCTTT.

The chain employs TRBV2 and TRBJ2-2; TRBD2 agrees at 11 bases. Germline CDR1 and CDR2: SNHLY and FYNNEI. The length of the CDR3 is 16 residues. V trimming: 5 bases; J trimming: 7 bases; junction bases outside the gene matches: 9. This CDR3 is CASSPASGGLLGELFF. CDR3 sequence (DNA): TGTGCCAGCAGTCCCGCTAGCGGGGGGCTCCTCGGGGAGCTGTTTTTT.

This clone was seen only a few times. The J gene is TRBJ2-5, the V gene TRBV28, with 14 bases lining up with TRBD2. Germline CDR1 and CDR2: MDHEN and SYDVKM. CDR3 size: 16 residues. V was clipped by 6 bases and J by 1 base; unmatched bases: 4. The CDR3 is CASSLGTSGGQETQYF. DNA for the CDR3: TGTGCCAGCAGCTTGGGGACTAGCGGGGGCCAAGAGACCCAGTACTTC.

The chain employs TRBV4-3 and TRBJ1-2; the D gene is possibly TRBD1 (5 bases). The CDR3 contains 15 residues. Germline V gene lookup returns CDR1 LGHNA and CDR2 YSLEER. The V end lost 4 bases, the J end lost 6 bases, and 18 bases lay between the germline ends. The CDR3 loop is CASSLNSRTYHGYTF. The DNA of the CDR3 is TGCGCCAGCAGCCTAAACTCCAGGACATATCATGGCTACACCTTC.

A few counts support this clone. This chain links TRBV5-1 with TRBJ1-2; D is ambiguous. There are 15 residues in the CDR3. Germline V gives CDR1 SGHRS, CDR2 YFSETQ. The V end was cut by 4 bases, the J end by 1 base, with 14 bases between. The chain's CDR3 is CASSRGVINNYGYTF. In DNA form, the CDR3 reads TGCGCCAGCAGCCGCGGGGTGATCAATAACTATGGCTACACCTTC.

V and J are TRBV6-5 and TRBJ1-4; 8 bases line up with TRBD1. The CDR3 consists of 14 residues. In germline, CDR1 is MNHEY, CDR2 SVGAGI. Trimming removed 4 bases from V and 7 bases from J; junction bases left unmatched: 5. The DNA for the CDR3 is TGTGCCAGCAGTTCGACAGGGGTCCGTGAAAAACTGTTTTTT. This gives the protein CASSSTGVREKLFF.

The rearrangement joins TRBV11-2 to TRBJ2-3, with D maybe TRBD1 (6 bases). This CDR3 comprises 17 residues. V shed 3 bases and J shed 4 bases, with 20 bases lying between them. The germline CDR1 and CDR2 sequences are SGHAT and FQNNGV. In nucleotides, the CDR3 is TGTGCCAGCAGCTTTATGGATTACAGGGTGGTCGCAGATACGCAGTATTTT. Its translation: CASSFMDYRVVADTQYF.

Here the CDR3 reads CASSLVAASYNEQFF. CDR3 bases: TGCGCCAGCAGCTTGGTGGCGGCCTCCTACAATGAGCAGTTCTTC. The gene calls are TRBV5-1 and TRBJ2-1; D is ambiguous. The CDR3 covers 15 residues. CDR1 and CDR2 (germline): SGHRS, YFSETQ. V gave up 0 bases and J gave up 0 bases, with 7 bases separating them.

The chain joins TRBV7-7 to TRBJ2-7; TRBD1 is a possible D gene (6 bases). The germline V gene has CDR1 SSHAT and CDR2 FNYEAQ (reference sequence). This CDR3 has 15 amino acids. V was cut by 1 base and J by 1 base, with 11 bases left in between. Here the CDR3 DNA reads TGTGCCAGCAGCTTAGGGTCAGGGGTATCCTACGAGCAGTACTTC. It is translated as CASSLGSGVSYEQYF.

The rearrangement uses TRBV7-2 and TRBJ2-3, with TRBD1 identical over 8 bases. The CDR3 has 14 residues. Per germline, CDR1 SGHTA and CDR2 FQGNSA. V dropped 5 bases and J dropped 4; count of bases not matched to a gene: 5. The CDR3 loop reads CASSPRTGSDTQYF. The CDR3 coding sequence is TGTGCCAGCAGCCCCCGGACAGGGTCAGATACGCAGTATTTT.

The chain carries TRBV9 and TRBJ1-6, with 7 bases lining up with TRBD1. CDR3 length: 16 residues. The germline CDR1 and CDR2 sequences are SGDLS and YYNGEE. With V trimmed by 4 bases and J by 3 bases, 7 bases remained unmatched. The chain's CDR3 is CASSPRDRVYNSPLHF. The CDR3, as DNA: TGTGCCAGCAGCCCCAGAGACAGGGTCTATAATTCACCCCTCCACTTT.

This chain connects TRBV6-5 to TRBJ2-4; 7 positions agree with TRBD2. Germline lookup yields CDR1 MNHEY and CDR2 SVGAGI. The CDR3 has 13 amino acids. V trimming: 7 bases; J trimming: 9 bases; junction bases outside the gene matches: 9. The CDR3 DNA reads TGTGCCAGCAAGGGAGGGCAGGCGGGCATTCAGTACTTC. The encoded protein is CASKGGQAGIQYF.

The J gene is TRBJ1-3, the V gene TRBV27; D not certain. This CDR3 contains 16 residues. Germline V lookup: CDR1 MNHEY, CDR2 SMNVEV (reference sequence). The V end was cut by 5 bases, the J end by 0 bases, with 14 bases between. DNA of the CDR3: TGTGCCAGCAGTCGAGGTTTGGAGCACTCTGGAAACACCATATATTTT. It specifies CASSRGLEHSGNTIYF.

This clone was counted once. The chain couples TRBV25-1 to TRBJ1-2; possibly TRBD1 for D (6 bases). V was shortened by 8 bases and J by 4 bases, with 20 bases between the two germline ends. Germline values: CDR1 MGHDK, CDR2 SYGVNS. The CDR3 sequence is 15 residues long. This chain's CDR3 is CASALTETGIYGYTF. The CDR3 region has the DNA TGTGCCAGCGCCCTTACCGAGACAGGAATCTATGGCTACACCTTC.

The chain couples TRBV7-9 to TRBJ2-3, with 7 bases lining up with TRBD1. CDR3 length: 16 amino acids. Germline CDR1 SEHNR, CDR2 FQNEAQ (reference sequence). J gave up 0 bases and V 6 bases, and 9 bases lay outside the gene matches. CDR3 loop: CASRPRGHPSTDTQYF. The CDR3 DNA reads TGTGCCAGCAGACCTAGGGGGCACCCCAGCACAGATACGCAGTATTTT.

The genes are TRBV9 and TRBJ1-1; D gene uncertain. The CDR3 length is 13 residues. CDR1 and CDR2 (germline): SGDLS, YYNGEE. V was cut by 4 bases and J by 5 bases, with 12 bases left in between. The CDR3 reads CASSQIPGTEAFF. The CDR3 DNA reads as TGTGCCAGCAGCCAAATTCCGGGGACTGAAGCTTTCTTT.